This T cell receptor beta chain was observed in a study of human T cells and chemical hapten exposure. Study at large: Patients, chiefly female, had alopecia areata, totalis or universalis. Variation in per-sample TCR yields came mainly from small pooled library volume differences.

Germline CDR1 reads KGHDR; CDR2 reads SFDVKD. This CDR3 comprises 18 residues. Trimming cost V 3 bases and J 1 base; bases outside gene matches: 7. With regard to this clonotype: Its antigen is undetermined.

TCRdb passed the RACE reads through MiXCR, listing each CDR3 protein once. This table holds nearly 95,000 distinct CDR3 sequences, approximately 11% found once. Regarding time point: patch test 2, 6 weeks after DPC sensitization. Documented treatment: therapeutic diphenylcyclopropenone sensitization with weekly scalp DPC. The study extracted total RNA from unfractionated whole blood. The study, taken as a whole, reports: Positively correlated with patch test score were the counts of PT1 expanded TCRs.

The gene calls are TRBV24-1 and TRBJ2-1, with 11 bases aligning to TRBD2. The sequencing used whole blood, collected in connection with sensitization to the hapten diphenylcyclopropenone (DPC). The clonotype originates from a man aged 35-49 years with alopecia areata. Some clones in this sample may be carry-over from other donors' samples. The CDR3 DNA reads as TGTGCCACCAGTGATCCTCTAGCGGGAGGTACGTCCTACAATGAGCAGTTCTTC. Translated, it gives CATSDPLAGGTSYNEQFF.